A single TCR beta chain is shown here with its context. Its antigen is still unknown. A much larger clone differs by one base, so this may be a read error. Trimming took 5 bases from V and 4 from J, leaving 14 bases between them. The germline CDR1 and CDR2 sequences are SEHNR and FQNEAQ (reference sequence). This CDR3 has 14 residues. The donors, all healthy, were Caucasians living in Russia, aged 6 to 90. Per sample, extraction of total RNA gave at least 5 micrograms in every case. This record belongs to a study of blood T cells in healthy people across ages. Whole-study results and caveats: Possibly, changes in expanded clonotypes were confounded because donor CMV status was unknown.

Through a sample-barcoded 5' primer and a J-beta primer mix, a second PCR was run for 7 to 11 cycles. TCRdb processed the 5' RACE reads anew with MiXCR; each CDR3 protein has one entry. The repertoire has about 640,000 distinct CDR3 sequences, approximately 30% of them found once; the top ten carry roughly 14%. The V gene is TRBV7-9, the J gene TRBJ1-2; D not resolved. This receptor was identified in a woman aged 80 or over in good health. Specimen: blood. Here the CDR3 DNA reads TGTGCCAGCAGCCTACTCGGGGAAAGCTATGGCTACACCTTC. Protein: CASSLLGESYGYTF.